The entry that follows covers one TCR beta chain sequence. With a much larger clone just one base away, this may be a read error. Likely a read error: the CDR3 ends without its conserved phenylalanine or tryptophan. This CDR3 has 14 amino acids. Trimming stripped 2 bases from V and 2 bases from J, with 11 bases between. CDR1 SGHRS and CDR2 YFSETQ come from the germline V gene. RNA transcripts gave rise to amplified TCR beta CDR3 regions. The HTBI set primed first-round TCR CDR3 RT-PCR. TCRdb processed the multiplex PCR reads anew with MiXCR; each CDR3 protein has one entry. The table has 410,000 or so distinct CDR3 sequences, around 15% seen once. The sample originates from a study of T cells in Graves' hyperthyroidism and ophthalmopathy. The wider study: Peripheral blood was acquired at first diagnosis, ahead of any therapy whatsoever.

A Clinical Activity Score of at least 3, a NOSPECS grade of at least 4 and a duration under 3 months were recorded in the ophthalmopathy patients. Clinicians diagnosed patients from clinical symptoms, serum thyroxine and TRAb, thyroid ultrasound and orbital computed tomography. PBMCs were obtained from 10 ml fresh peripheral blood. The source material was blood. J is TRBJ2-7 and V is TRBV5-1, with a weak D call TRBD1 (7 bases). The sequence came from a man between 18 and 35 years old with Graves' ophthalmopathy. The CDR3 here is CASSFRGDPYEQYL. DNA of the CDR3: TGCGCCAGCAGCTTCAGGGGGGACCCCTACGAGCAGTACCTC.